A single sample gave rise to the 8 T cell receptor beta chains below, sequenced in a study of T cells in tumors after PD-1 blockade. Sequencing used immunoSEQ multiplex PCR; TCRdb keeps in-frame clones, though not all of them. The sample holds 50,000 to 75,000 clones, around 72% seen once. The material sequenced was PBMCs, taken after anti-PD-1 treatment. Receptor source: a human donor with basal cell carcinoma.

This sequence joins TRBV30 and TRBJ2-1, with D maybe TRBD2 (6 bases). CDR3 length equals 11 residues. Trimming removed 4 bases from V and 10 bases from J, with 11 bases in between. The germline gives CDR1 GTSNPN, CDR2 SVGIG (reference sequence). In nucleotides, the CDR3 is TGTGCCTGGATTGGAGGGAAGGAGCAGTTCTTC. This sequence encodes CAWIGGKEQFF. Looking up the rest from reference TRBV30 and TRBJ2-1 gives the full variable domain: SQTIHQWPATLVQPVGSPLSLECTVEGTSNPNLYWYRQAAGRGLQLLFYSVGIGQISSEVPQNLSASRPQDRQFILSSKKLLLSDSGFYLCAWIGGKEQFFGPGTRLTVL.

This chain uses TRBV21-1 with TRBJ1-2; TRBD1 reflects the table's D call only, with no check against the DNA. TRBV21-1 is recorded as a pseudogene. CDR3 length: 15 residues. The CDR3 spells CASSNPPGQGAGYTF. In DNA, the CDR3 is TGTGCCAGCAGCAACCCTCCGGGACAGGGGGCTGGCTACACCTTC.

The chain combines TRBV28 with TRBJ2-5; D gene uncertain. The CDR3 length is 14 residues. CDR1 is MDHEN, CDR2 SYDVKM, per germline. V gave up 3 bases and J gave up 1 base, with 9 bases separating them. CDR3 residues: CASSLVKVQETQYF. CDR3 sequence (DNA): TGTGCCAGCAGTTTGGTGAAGGTCCAAGAGACCCAGTACTTC.

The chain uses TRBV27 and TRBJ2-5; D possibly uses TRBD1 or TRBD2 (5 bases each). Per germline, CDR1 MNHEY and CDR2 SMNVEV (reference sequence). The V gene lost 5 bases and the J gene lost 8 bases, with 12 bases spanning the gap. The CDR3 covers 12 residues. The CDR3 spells CASSPSGATQYF. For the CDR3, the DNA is TGTGCCAGCAGTCCGTCCGGGGCTACCCAGTACTTC.

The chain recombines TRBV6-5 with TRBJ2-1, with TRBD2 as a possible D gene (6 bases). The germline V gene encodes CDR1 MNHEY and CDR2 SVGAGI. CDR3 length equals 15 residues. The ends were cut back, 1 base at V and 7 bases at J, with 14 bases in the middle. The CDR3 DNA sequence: TGTGCCAGCAGTTACTGGGGAGCTGGGGGGAATGAGCAGTTCTTC. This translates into CASSYWGAGGNEQFF.

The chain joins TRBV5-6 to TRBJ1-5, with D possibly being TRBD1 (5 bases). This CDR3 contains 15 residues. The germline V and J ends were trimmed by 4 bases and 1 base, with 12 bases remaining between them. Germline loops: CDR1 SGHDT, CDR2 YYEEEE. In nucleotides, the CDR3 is TGTGCCAGCAGCAGGGGTTTAACGAGCAATCAGCCCCAGCATTTT. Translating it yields CASSRGLTSNQPQHF.

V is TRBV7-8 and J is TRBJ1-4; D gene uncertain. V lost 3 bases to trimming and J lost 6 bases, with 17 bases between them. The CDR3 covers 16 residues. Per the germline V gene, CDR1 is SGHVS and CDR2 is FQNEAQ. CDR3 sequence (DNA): TGTGCCAGCAGCTTGGGCTCTCGGCGACGGGATGAAAAACTGTTTTTT. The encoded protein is CASSLGSRRRDEKLFF.

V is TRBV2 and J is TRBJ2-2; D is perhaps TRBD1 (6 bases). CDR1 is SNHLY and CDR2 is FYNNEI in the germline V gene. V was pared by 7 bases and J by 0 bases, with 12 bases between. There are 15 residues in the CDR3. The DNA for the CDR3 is TGTGCCAGCACCAACAGGGTGGCGAACACCGGGGAGCTGTTTTTT. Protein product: CASTNRVANTGELFF.